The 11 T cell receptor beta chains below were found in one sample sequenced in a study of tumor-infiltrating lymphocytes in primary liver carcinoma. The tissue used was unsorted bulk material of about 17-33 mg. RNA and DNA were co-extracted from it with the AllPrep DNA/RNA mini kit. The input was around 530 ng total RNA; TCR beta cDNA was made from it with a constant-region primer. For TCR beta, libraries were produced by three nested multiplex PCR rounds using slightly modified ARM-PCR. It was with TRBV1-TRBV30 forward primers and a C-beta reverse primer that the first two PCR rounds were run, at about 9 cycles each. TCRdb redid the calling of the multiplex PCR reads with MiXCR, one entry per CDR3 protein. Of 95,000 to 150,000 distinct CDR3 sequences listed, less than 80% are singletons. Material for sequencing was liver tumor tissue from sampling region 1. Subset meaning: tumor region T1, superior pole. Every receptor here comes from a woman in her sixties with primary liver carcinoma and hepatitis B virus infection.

In DNA form, the CDR3 reads TGCGCCAGCAGCCCCATGGCTCCCTACAATGAGCAGTTCTTC. Translation gives CASSPMAPYNEQFF. The genes are TRBV4-1 and TRBJ2-1; D is ambiguous. CDR3 length: 14 amino acids. Germline V gene lookup returns CDR1 MGHRA and CDR2 YSYEKL. V was cut by 4 bases and J by 2 bases, with 9 bases left in between.

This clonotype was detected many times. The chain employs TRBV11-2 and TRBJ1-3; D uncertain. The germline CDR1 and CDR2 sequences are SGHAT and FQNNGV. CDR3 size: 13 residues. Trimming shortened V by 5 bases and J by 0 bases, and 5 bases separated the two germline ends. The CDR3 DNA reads TGTGCCAGCAGCCAGAGCTCTGGAAACACCATATATTTT. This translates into CASSQSSGNTIYF.

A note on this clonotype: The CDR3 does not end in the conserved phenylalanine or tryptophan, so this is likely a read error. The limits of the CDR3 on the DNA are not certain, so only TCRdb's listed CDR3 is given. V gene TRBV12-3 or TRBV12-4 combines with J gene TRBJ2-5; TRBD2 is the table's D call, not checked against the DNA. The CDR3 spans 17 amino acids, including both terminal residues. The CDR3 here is CVSSLTSGRALRQTRYL.

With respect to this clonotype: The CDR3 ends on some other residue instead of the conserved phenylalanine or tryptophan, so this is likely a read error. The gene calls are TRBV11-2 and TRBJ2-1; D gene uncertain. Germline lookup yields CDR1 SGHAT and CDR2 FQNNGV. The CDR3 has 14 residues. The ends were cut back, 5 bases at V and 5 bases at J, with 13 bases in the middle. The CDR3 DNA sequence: TGTGCCAGCAGCCTATGGACGAACAACAATGAGCAGTTCCTC. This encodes CASSLWTNNNEQFL.

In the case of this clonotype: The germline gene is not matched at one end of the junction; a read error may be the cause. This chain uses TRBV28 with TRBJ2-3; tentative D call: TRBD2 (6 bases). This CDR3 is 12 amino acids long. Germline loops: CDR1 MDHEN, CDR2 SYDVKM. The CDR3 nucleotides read TGTCCCAGCAGTCGACTAGGGGTCTCTCAGTATTTT. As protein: CPSSRLGVSQYF.

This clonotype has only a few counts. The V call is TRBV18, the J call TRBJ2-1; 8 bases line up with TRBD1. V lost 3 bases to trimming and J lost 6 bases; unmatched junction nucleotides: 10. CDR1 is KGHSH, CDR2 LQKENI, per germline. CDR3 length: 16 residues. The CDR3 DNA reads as TGTGCCAGCTCACCCGGCCGGACAGGGAATGGCAATGAGCAGTTCTTC. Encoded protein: CASSPGRTGNGNEQFF.

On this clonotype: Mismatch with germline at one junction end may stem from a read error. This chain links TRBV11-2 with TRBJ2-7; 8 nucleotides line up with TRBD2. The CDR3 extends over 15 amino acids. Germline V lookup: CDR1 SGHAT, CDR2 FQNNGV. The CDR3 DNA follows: TGTGCCTGCAGCTTAGATAGGGGACTAGTTCCTGAGCAGTGCTTC. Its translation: CACSLDRGLVPEQCF.

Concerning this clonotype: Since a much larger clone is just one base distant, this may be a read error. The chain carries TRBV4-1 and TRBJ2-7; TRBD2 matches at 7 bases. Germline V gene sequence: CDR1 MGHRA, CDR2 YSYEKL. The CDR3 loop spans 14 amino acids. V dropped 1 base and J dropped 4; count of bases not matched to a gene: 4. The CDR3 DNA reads TGCGCCAGCAGCCAAGTCGGGGGGAGATACGAGCAGTACTTC. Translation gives CASSQVGGRYEQYF.

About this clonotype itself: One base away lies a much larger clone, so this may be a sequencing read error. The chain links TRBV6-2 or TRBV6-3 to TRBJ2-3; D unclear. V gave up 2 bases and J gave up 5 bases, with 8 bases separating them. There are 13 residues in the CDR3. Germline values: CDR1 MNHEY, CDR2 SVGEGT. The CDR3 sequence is CASSYHSGDTQYF. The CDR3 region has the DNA TGTGCCAGCAGTTACCACTCGGGAGATACGCAGTATTTT.

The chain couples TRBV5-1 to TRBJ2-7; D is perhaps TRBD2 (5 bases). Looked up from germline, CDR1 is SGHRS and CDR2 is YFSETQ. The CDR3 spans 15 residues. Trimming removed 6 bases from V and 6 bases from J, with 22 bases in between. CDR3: CASNRNTGSEGEQYF. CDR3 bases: TGCGCCAGCAACCGAAATACGGGCTCTGAGGGCGAGCAGTACTTC.

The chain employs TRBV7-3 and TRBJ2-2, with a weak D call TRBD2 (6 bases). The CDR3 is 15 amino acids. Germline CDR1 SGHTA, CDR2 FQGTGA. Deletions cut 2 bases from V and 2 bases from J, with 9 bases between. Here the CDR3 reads CASSLEGTNTGELFF. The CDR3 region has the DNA TGTGCCAGCAGCTTAGAAGGGACTAACACCGGGGAGCTGTTTTTT. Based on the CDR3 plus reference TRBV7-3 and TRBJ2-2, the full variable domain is GAGVSQTPSNKVTEKGKYVELRCDPISGHTALYWYRQSLGQGPEFLIYFQGTGAADDSGLPNDRFFAVRPEGSVSTLKIQRTERGDSAVYLCASSLEGTNTGELFFGEGSRLTVL.